This T cell receptor beta chain was sequenced in a study of blood T cell repertoires in COVID-19. The germline V gene encodes CDR1 MNHEY and CDR2 SVGEGT. The V segment lost 0 bases and the J segment 3 bases; nucleotides outside the gene matches: 3. The CDR3 length is 16 residues. TCRdb's table, derived via immunoSEQ multiplex PCR, lists solely in-frame clones and lacks some. The profile covers 150,000 to 200,000 clones, with roughly 77% appearing a single time and over 9.5% taken by the ten largest. V gene TRBV6-2 or TRBV6-3 combines with J gene TRBJ2-1; 9 bases align to TRBD2. Source material: peripheral blood. The sequence was collected from a woman older than 75 with COVID-19, enrolled during active disease. CDR3 bases: TGTGCCAGCAGTTACTCGAGGCGGGGGGGCTACAATGAGCAGTTCTTC. Its translation is CASSYSRRGGYNEQFF.